This is a list of T cell receptor beta chains from one sample in a study of T cell changes during pregnancy in multiple sclerosis. Generated by immunoSEQ multiplex PCR, the TCRdb table keeps only in-frame clones and is missing some. The table records 40,000 to 55,000 clones, about nine tenths of them present only once. The starting material was CD4+ T cells from peripheral blood mononuclear cells, obtained before pregnancy. Receptors originate from a female donor with multiple sclerosis, enrolled in a pregnancy study. CDR3s include the opening cysteine and the closing phenylalanine or tryptophan. The order of the fields is J gene, D gene, V gene, clone size, CDR3 length, CDR3 protein, CDR3 DNA. The D gene is left open where the match is weak. Clone size is shown for a subset of rows, as once, few, many or a class of expanded clone.

J: TRBJ2-1; D: NA; V: TRBV5-1; size: NA; length: 11; CDR3: CASSFLNEQFF; DNA: TGCGCCAGCAGCTTCTTAAATGAGCAGTTCTTC
J: TRBJ1-5; D: NA; V: TRBV5-4; size: NA; length: 16; CDR3: CASSLDGGTSNQPQHF; DNA: TGTGCCAGCAGCTTGGATGGAGGGACTAGCAATCAGCCCCAGCATTTT
J: TRBJ2-7; D: TRBD2; V: TRBV19; size: once; length: 17; CDR3: CASSPKSLRGAPYEQYF; DNA: TGTGCCAGTAGTCCTAAATCATTGCGGGGGGCCCCCTACGAGCAGTACTTC
J: TRBJ1-1; D: NA; V: TRBV4-2; size: NA; length: 14; CDR3: CASSQVKGGTEAFF; DNA: TGTGCCAGCAGCCAAGTGAAAGGGGGAACTGAAGCTTTCTTT
J: TRBJ2-1; D: NA; V: TRBV19; size: NA; length: 14; CDR3: CASSLGVSYNEQFF; DNA: TGTGCCAGTAGTCTGGGAGTTTCCTACAATGAGCAGTTCTTC
J: TRBJ2-2; D: NA; V: TRBV28; size: NA; length: 17; CDR3: CASSLPVKGHSFAGLFF; DNA: TGTGCCAGCAGTTTGCCGGTTAAGGGACATTCGTTTGCGGGGCTGTTTTTT
J: TRBJ2-1; D: TRBD2; V: TRBV29-1; size: NA; length: 17; CDR3: CSVAASGRAGVYNEQFF; DNA: TGCAGCGTTGCCGCTAGCGGGAGGGCGGGGGTTTACAATGAGCAGTTCTTC
J: TRBJ1-1; D: TRBD1; V: TRBV7-8; size: NA; length: 14; CDR3: CASSLGGQVNEAFF; DNA: TGTGCCAGCAGCTTAGGGGGACAGGTTAATGAAGCTTTCTTT
J: TRBJ2-7; D: NA; V: TRBV28; size: once; length: 14; CDR3: CASSLLSSVYEQYF; DNA: TGTGCCAGCAGTTTACTGAGTAGCGTGTACGAGCAGTACTTC
J: TRBJ1-6; D: TRBD1; V: TRBV9; size: NA; length: 14; CDR3: CASSEVGDRAYLHF; DNA: TGTGCCAGCAGCGAGGTAGGGGACAGGGCCTATCTCCACTTT
J: TRBJ2-1; D: NA; V: TRBV6-1; size: NA; length: 19; CDR3: CASSEERRGRRRLYNEQFF; DNA: TGTGCCAGCAGTGAAGAAAGGAGGGGCCGACGACGATTATACAATGAGCAGTTCTTC
J: TRBJ1-2; D: NA; V: TRBV4-3; size: NA; length: 14; CDR3: CASSQDPGSYGYTF; DNA: TGCGCCAGCAGCCAAGACCCTGGGAGCTATGGCTACACCTTC
J: TRBJ1-2; D: NA; V: TRBV2; size: NA; length: 11; CDR3: CASRGLYGYTF; DNA: TGTGCCAGCAGGGGCCTCTATGGCTACACCTTC
J: TRBJ2-3; D: TRBD1; V: TRBV2; size: NA; length: 13; CDR3: CASSYTGQGTQYF; DNA: TGTGCCAGCAGCTACACTGGACAGGGGACGCAGTATTTT
J: TRBJ2-3; D: NA; V: TRBV7-2; size: NA; length: 14; CDR3: CASSSSPMADTQYF; DNA: TGTGCCAGCAGCTCGAGTCCTATGGCAGATACGCAGTATTTT
J: TRBJ2-1; D: TRBD2; V: TRBV9; size: NA; length: 15; CDR3: CASSLGLAGGIGVFF; DNA: TGTGCCAGCAGCCTCGGACTAGCGGGAGGAATAGGGGTGTTCTTC
J: TRBJ2-5; D: NA; V: TRBV5-8; size: NA; length: 16; CDR3: CASSLNTDTIQETQYF; DNA: TGTGCCAGCAGCTTAAACACAGACACCATCCAAGAGACCCAGTACTTC
J: TRBJ1-5; D: TRBD1; V: TRBV7-8; size: NA; length: 18; CDR3: CASSLGLGTDYSNQPQHF; DNA: TGTGCCAGCAGCTTAGGCCTTGGGACAGACTATAGCAATCAGCCCCAGCATTTT
J: TRBJ2-7; D: NA; V: TRBV7-8; size: once; length: 13; CDR3: CASSLASTYEQYF; DNA: TGTGCCAGCAGCTTAGCTTCCACCTACGAGCAGTACTTC
J: TRBJ1-5; D: NA; V: TRBV9; size: NA; length: 15; CDR3: CASSSGGKGNQPQHF; DNA: TGTGCCAGCTCTAGCGGGGGAAAGGGCAATCAGCCCCAGCATTTT
J: TRBJ2-1; D: TRBD2; V: TRBV9; size: once; length: 16; CDR3: CASSVAGPGGGNEQFF; DNA: TGTGCCAGCAGCGTAGCTGGACCCGGGGGGGGCAATGAGCAGTTCTTC
J: TRBJ2-4; D: TRBD2; V: TRBV20-1; size: NA; length: 11; CDR3: CSAGTSGSLDF; DNA: TGCAGTGCTGGGACTAGCGGGAGTTTGGACTTC
J: TRBJ2-1; D: NA; V: TRBV7-9; size: NA; length: 14; CDR3: CASELSDSYNEQFF; DNA: TGTGCCAGCGAGCTTAGCGACTCCTACAATGAGCAGTTCTTC
J: TRBJ2-1; D: NA; V: TRBV9; size: NA; length: 16; CDR3: CASSVEGDSSYNEQFF; DNA: TGTGCCAGCAGCGTAGAAGGGGATAGCTCCTACAATGAGCAGTTCTTC
J: TRBJ2-1; D: TRBD2; V: TRBV7-6; size: NA; length: 21; CDR3: CASSLVSFGGGLRSSYNEQFF; DNA: TGTGCCAGCAGCTTAGTATCTTTTGGCGGGGGGCTCCGCAGCTCCTACAATGAGCAGTTCTTC
J: TRBJ2-7; D: TRBD1; V: TRBV5-1; size: NA; length: 16; CDR3: CASSLSVSGGSYEQYF; DNA: TGCGCCAGCAGCTTGTCGGTGTCAGGGGGTTCCTACGAGCAGTACTTC
J: TRBJ2-2; D: NA; V: TRBV5-5; size: NA; length: 16; CDR3: CASTLGSSTNTGELFF; DNA: TGTGCCAGCACCCTTGGGAGTTCCACAAACACCGGGGAGCTGTTTTTT
J: TRBJ2-1; D: TRBD1; V: TRBV5-4; size: NA; length: 14; CDR3: CASSLRDRVPEQFF; DNA: TGTGCCAGCAGCTTGCGGGACAGGGTCCCTGAGCAGTTCTTC
J: TRBJ2-5; D: TRBD1; V: TRBV9; size: NA; length: 14; CDR3: CASSGTGGGETQYF; DNA: TGTGCCAGCAGCGGGACAGGGGGCGGGGAGACCCAGTACTTC
J: TRBJ2-7; D: NA; V: TRBV6-1; size: NA; length: 11; CDR3: CASRRGGEQYF; DNA: TGTGCCAGCAGGCGAGGGGGCGAGCAGTACTTC
J: TRBJ1-1; D: NA; V: TRBV18; size: NA; length: 13; CDR3: CASQIELNTEAFF; DNA: TGTGCCAGCCAAATTGAGTTGAACACTGAAGCTTTCTTT
J: TRBJ2-7; D: NA; V: TRBV7-9; size: once; length: 15; CDR3: CASSLTRDTSYEQYF; DNA: TGTGCCAGCAGCTTAACCCGGGACACCTCCTACGAGCAGTACTTC
J: TRBJ2-4; D: NA; V: TRBV14; size: many; length: 12; CDR3: CASSPRGYIQYF; DNA: TGTGCCAGCAGCCCCCGCGGGTATATTCAGTACTTC
J: TRBJ1-1; D: TRBD1; V: TRBV28; size: NA; length: 14; CDR3: CATDTGGGNTEAFF; DNA: TGTGCCACCGATACAGGGGGAGGGAACACTGAAGCTTTCTTT
J: TRBJ2-3; D: TRBD2; V: TRBV30; size: NA; length: 18; CDR3: CAWSVASGSSWYTDTQYF; DNA: TGTGCCTGGAGTGTTGCTAGCGGGAGCAGCTGGTACACAGATACGCAGTATTTT
J: TRBJ1-2; D: NA; V: TRBV30; size: few; length: 11; CDR3: CAWETAYGYTF; DNA: TGTGCCTGGGAGACAGCCTATGGCTACACCTTC
J: TRBJ1-1; D: NA; V: TRBV19; size: NA; length: 14; CDR3: CASSIGGKNTEAFF; DNA: TGTGCCAGTAGTATAGGGGGCAAGAACACTGAAGCTTTCTTT
J: TRBJ2-5; D: TRBD1; V: TRBV14; size: NA; length: 16; CDR3: CASSFAPGTGEGTQYF; DNA: TGTGCCAGCAGCTTCGCCCCCGGGACAGGGGAAGGGACCCAGTACTTC
J: TRBJ2-7; D: TRBD1; V: TRBV2; size: NA; length: 15; CDR3: CASSSRPGGSYEQYF; DNA: TGTGCCAGCAGTTCCCGGCCAGGGGGCTCCTACGAGCAGTACTTC
J: TRBJ2-5; D: TRBD2; V: TRBV9; size: NA; length: 19; CDR3: CASSAGRTSGRWYQETQYF; DNA: TGTGCCAGCAGCGCCGGACGGACTAGCGGGCGTTGGTACCAAGAGACCCAGTACTTC
J: TRBJ2-7; D: NA; V: TRBV19; size: NA; length: 13; CDR3: CASSAGQTYEQYF; DNA: TGTGCCAGTAGCGCGGGACAGACCTACGAGCAGTACTTC
J: TRBJ2-3; D: NA; V: TRBV30; size: NA; length: 13; CDR3: CAWSVAAGAPQYF; DNA: TGTGCCTGGAGTGTGGCGGCTGGCGCCCCGCAGTATTTT
J: TRBJ2-1; D: NA; V: TRBV27; size: NA; length: 14; CDR3: CASSLQTVGDEQFF; DNA: TGTGCCAGCAGTTTACAGACAGTAGGCGATGAGCAGTTCTTC
J: TRBJ2-2; D: TRBD1; V: TRBV5-1; size: once; length: 16; CDR3: CASSSRTGGNTGELFF; DNA: TGCGCCAGCAGCTCTCGAACAGGGGGCAACACCGGGGAGCTGTTTTTT
J: TRBJ1-4; D: TRBD1; V: TRBV19; size: once; length: 15; CDR3: CASSSPGQSHEKLFF; DNA: TGTGCCAGTAGTTCCCCGGGACAGTCCCATGAAAAACTGTTTTTT